What follows describes a single TCR beta chain. The data stem from a study of blood T cell repertoires in COVID-19. Looking at the study overall: The samples span acute and convalescent COVID-19 from the United States, Italy and Spain. Sources were T cells, B-cell-depleted T cells, or PBMCs; the material itself was cDNA or gDNA.

In the authors' methods: Estimation of nucleated cell counts relied on the amplification of reference gene primers. Only in-frame clones appear in the TCRdb table, and some are missing; sequencing was by immunoSEQ multiplex PCR. V, J and clone size are those of that table, while D and trimming were read from the DNA. The sample includes under 300,000 clones, 80% to 90% of them seen just once. The CDR3 is 12 amino acids. The V gene's germline CDR1 is MDHEN and CDR2 SYDVKM. V dropped 8 bases and J dropped 4; count of bases not matched to a gene: 1. Sequenced material: peripheral blood. This TCR was sampled from a man older than 75 with acute or convalescent COVID-19. The chain carries TRBV28 and TRBJ1-4; 7 bases are shared with TRBD1. CDR3 residues: CASQGGNEKLFF. Written as DNA, the CDR3 is TGTGCCAGCCAGGGGGGTAATGAAAAACTGTTTTTT.